A single sample gave rise to the 4 T cell receptor beta chains below, sequenced in a study of CD8+ T cells in alopecia areata. RNA was extracted and reverse transcribed into cDNA as the sequencing template. Produced via immunoSEQ multiplex PCR; TCRdb's table is partial and in-frame only. The table shows about 180,000 clones, with approximately 59% occurring only once. The sequenced sample was CD4+ T cells sorted from blood, obtained at week 0. The receptor set was obtained from a human donor with alopecia areata.

Turning to this clone: Other DNA variants within this sample encode the same CDR3. This chain uses TRBV5-1 with TRBJ2-1; TRBD1 matches 7 bases. With V trimmed by 3 bases and J by 1 base, 4 bases remained unmatched. The CDR3 is 15 residues long. The germline V gene has CDR1 SGHRS and CDR2 YFSETQ. CDR3 protein: CASSWRQGSYNEQFF. The CDR3 DNA sequence: TGCGCCAGCAGCTGGCGACAGGGATCCTACAATGAGCAGTTCTTC.

The J gene is TRBJ2-7, the V gene TRBV27, with TRBD1 matching 8 bases. Looked up from germline, CDR1 is MNHEY and CDR2 is SMNVEV (reference sequence). The CDR3 is 15 amino acids. Trimming took 0 bases from V and 3 from J; bases not matched to a gene: 4. The CDR3, as DNA: TGTGCCAGCAGTTTATCGAACAGGGGGTTCTACGAGCAGTACTTC. Encoded protein: CASSLSNRGFYEQYF.

The rearrangement links TRBV30 to TRBJ1-4; TRBD1 might be the D (5 bases). From germline, CDR1 is GTSNPN and CDR2 SVGIG (reference sequence). Trimming shortened V by 3 bases and J by 0 bases, and 11 bases separated the two germline ends. CDR3 length: 15 amino acids. CDR3 coding DNA: TGTGCCTGGAGCCTGCCCAGGGCAACTAATGAAAAACTGTTTTTT. Translated, it gives CAWSLPRATNEKLFF.

This chain links TRBV27 with TRBJ2-2; TRBD1 aligns across 8 bases. CDR3 length equals 16 residues. Germline CDR1 MNHEY, CDR2 SMNVEV (reference sequence). The ends lost 5 bases at V and 1 base at J; junction bases unmatched: 6. CDR3 DNA sequence: TGTGCCAGCAGTCTTCGTGGACAGGGGAACACCGGGGAGCTGTTTTTT. Translated: CASSLRGQGNTGELFF.